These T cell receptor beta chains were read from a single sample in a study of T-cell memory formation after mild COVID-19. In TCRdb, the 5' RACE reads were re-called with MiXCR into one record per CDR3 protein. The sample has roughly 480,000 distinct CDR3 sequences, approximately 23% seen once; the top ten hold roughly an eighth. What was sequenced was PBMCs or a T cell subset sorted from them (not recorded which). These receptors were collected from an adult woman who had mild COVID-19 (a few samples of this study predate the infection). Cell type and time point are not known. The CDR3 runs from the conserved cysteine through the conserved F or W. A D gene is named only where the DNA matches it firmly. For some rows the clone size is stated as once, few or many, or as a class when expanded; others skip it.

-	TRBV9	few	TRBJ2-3	TGTGCCAGCAGCGTAGACTTTAGGACAGCCTCGAGGGATACGCAGTATTTT	CASSVDFRTASRDTQYF
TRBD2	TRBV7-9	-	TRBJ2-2	TGTGCCAGCAGCGAAGCGACTAGCGGGGGACTAAACACCGGGGAGCTGTTTTTT	CASSEATSGGLNTGELFF
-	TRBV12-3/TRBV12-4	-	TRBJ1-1	TGTGCCAGCAGCAGGGTTTCGAACACTGAAGCTTTCTTT	CASSRVSNTEAFF
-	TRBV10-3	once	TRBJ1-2	TGTGCCATCAGTGCCCTTTTTACTCCAGGCACAGACTATGGCTACACCTTC	CAISALFTPGTDYGYTF
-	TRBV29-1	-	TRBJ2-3	TGCAGCGTTGCCGGGGGGCAAGGAGATACGCAGTATTTT	CSVAGGQGDTQYF
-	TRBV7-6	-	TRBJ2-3	TGTGCCAGCAGCTTGTTTGTGGGTCGCGGAGATACGCAGTATTTT	CASSLFVGRGDTQYF
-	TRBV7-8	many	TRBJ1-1	TGTGCCAGCAGCTTACGGGTAGGGAGCACTGAAGCTTTCTTT	CASSLRVGSTEAFF
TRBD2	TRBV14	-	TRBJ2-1	TGTGCCAGCAGCCAAGGTGGGAGGGTGTACAATGAGCAGTTCTTC	CASSQGGRVYNEQFF
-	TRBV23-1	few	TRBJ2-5	TGCGCCAGCAGTCAATCAACCGGGGCGAAAGAGACCCAGTACTTC	CASSQSTGAKETQYF
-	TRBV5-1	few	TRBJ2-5	TGCGCCAGCAGCTTGTCGGGGGACCGCACTCAAGAGACCCAGTACTTC	CASSLSGDRTQETQYF
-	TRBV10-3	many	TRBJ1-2	TGTGCCATCAGTGAGTCGAGGGGACGGAGCACCTATGGCTACACCTTC	CAISESRGRSTYGYTF
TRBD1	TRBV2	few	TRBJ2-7	TGTGCCAGCCGACCTTTCCCGGGACAGATCTACGAGCAGTACTTC	CASRPFPGQIYEQYF
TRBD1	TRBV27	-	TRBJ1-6	TGTGCCAGCAGTTTTCAGGGGGGGGGATCACCCCTCCACTTT	CASSFQGGGSPLHF
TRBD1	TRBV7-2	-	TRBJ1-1	TGTGCCAGCAGCTCGACAGGGTTAGGCACTGAAGCTTTCTTT	CASSSTGLGTEAFF
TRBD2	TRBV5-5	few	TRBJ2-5	TGTGCCAGCAGCTTTGTACCGCGGGGGGAAGAGACCCAGTACTTC	CASSFVPRGEETQYF
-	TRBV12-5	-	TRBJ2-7	TGTGCTAGTGCTCTACGTACTTCCTACGAGCAGTACTTC	CASALRTSYEQYF
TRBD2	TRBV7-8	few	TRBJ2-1	TGTGCCAGCAGCTTGGAGACCGGGGGGGGGATTTACAATGAGCAGTTCTTC	CASSLETGGGIYNEQFF
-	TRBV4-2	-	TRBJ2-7	TGTGCCAGCAGCCAAGGTCGGGGCTTGGTGGAGCAGTACTTC	CASSQGRGLVEQYF
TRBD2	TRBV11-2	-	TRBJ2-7	TGTGCCAGCAGCTTAGCGGGACTAGCAACCTACGAGCAGTACTTC	CASSLAGLATYEQYF
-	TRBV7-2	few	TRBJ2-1	TGTGCCAGCAGCTTAGTACCTCAAGGGATCAATGAGCAGTTCTTC	CASSLVPQGINEQFF
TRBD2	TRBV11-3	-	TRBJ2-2	TGTGCCAGCAGCGCTAGCGGCACCGGGGAGCTGTTTTTT	CASSASGTGELFF
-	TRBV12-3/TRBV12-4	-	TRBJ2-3	TGTGCCAGCAGTCAACTCCGCCTCGATAGCACAGATACGCAGTATTTT	CASSQLRLDSTDTQYF
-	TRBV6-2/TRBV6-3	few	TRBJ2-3	TGTGCCAGCGTTAAGCGGGTCCTAGATACGCAGTATTTT	CASVKRVLDTQYF
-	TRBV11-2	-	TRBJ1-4	TGTGCCAGCACCAACCGAGGATCTGTACGCTTT	CASTNRGSVRF
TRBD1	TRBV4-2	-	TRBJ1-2	TGTGCCAGCAGCAAGCCGGGACAGGGAGACTATGGCTACACCTTC	CASSKPGQGDYGYTF
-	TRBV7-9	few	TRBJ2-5	TGTGCCAGCAGCTTCCCTTCCAGGTCCGACAGACGCCAAGAGACCCAGTACTTC	CASSFPSRSDRRQETQYF
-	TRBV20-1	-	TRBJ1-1	TGCAGTGCTAGCCGGGGGATGAACACTGAAGCTTTCTTT	CSASRGMNTEAFF
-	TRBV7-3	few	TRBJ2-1	TGTGCCAGCAGCCCAACCCTAGAGGGTTTGCAGTTCTTC	CASSPTLEGLQFF
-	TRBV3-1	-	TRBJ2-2	TGTGCCAGCAGCCAAGAGAGGTCGGGACCGCTGAGAACGAACACCGGGGAGCTGTTTTTT	CASSQERSGPLRTNTGELFF